A single sample gave rise to the 30 T cell receptor beta chains below, sequenced in a study of beta chain features in type 1 diabetes. Expressed TCRB transcripts got sequenced, as all isolated RNA was reverse transcribed. The table came from immunoSEQ multiplex PCR; TCRdb's copy has only in-frame clones and leaves some out. The sample lists 400,000 to 600,000 clones, roughly 31% seen once, with more than 0.055% in the top ten. Sequenced input: naive CD4+ T cells from blood. These receptors were obtained from a man aged 18 to 29 in good health.

The J gene is TRBJ1-5, the V gene TRBV7-2; the D is unclear. V was clipped by 5 bases and J by 2 bases, with 13 bases between them. This CDR3 has 15 residues. CDR1 is SGHTA and CDR2 is FQGNSA in the germline V gene. This chain's CDR3 is CASSGIYGGNQPQHF. CDR3 bases: TGTGCCAGCAGCGGGATTTATGGGGGCAATCAGCCCCAGCATTTT.

This clone was found a few times. The gene calls are TRBV29-1 and TRBJ2-1, with TRBD2 as a possible D gene (5 bases). This CDR3 contains 14 residues. Germline values: CDR1 SQVTM, CDR2 ANQGSEA. V lost 4 bases, J lost 2 bases, and 12 bases lay in between. CDR3 region: CSVVMGSAYNEQFF. Here the CDR3 DNA reads TGCAGCGTTGTGATGGGGAGCGCCTACAATGAGCAGTTCTTC.

This clone was detected a few times. The chain employs TRBV7-2 and TRBJ1-2; D is uncertain. The V gene's germline CDR1 is SGHTA and CDR2 FQGNSA. V lost 0 bases and J 1 base, leaving 6 bases between the germline ends. This CDR3 is built from 14 residues. This chain's CDR3 is CASSLAERNYGYTF. CDR3 bases: TGTGCCAGCAGCTTAGCGGAGCGTAACTATGGCTACACCTTC.

This chain connects TRBV5-6 to TRBJ1-5; perhaps TRBD1 as D (5 bases). Germline loops: CDR1 SGHDT, CDR2 YYEEEE. The V end lost 4 bases, the J end lost 7 bases, and 18 bases lay between the germline ends. This CDR3 contains 15 residues. The CDR3 loop is CASSPSAVWGQPQHF. The DNA for the CDR3 is TGTGCCAGCAGCCCGTCGGCGGTTTGGGGGCAGCCCCAGCATTTT.

This clone has just a few counts. V is TRBV10-3 and J is TRBJ2-1, with a weak D call TRBD1 (6 bases). CDR1 and CDR2 (germline): ENHRY, SYGVKD. CDR3 length equals 14 residues. The V end was cut by 3 bases, the J end by 10 bases, with 16 bases between. The CDR3 bases are TGTGCCATCAGTGACTTACACAGGGACGGGGAGCAGTTCTTC. It codes for CAISDLHRDGEQFF.

This clone has just a few counts. The chain recombines TRBV5-1 with TRBJ2-7; D not certain. This CDR3 is 12 amino acids long. CDR1 SGHRS and CDR2 YFSETQ come from the germline V gene. Trimming shortened V by 8 bases and J by 7 bases, and 16 bases separated the two germline ends. The CDR3 loop is CASTDGANEQYF. The CDR3 nucleotides read TGCGCCAGTACGGACGGAGCTAATGAGCAGTACTTC. The variable domain in full, completed from reference TRBV5-1 and TRBJ2-7, reads KAGVTQTPRYLIKTRGQQVTLSCSPISGHRSVSWYQQTPGQGLQFLFEYFSETQRNKGNFPGRFSGRQFSNSRSEMNVSTLELGDSALYLCASTDGANEQYFGPGTRLTVT.

This clone was observed a handful of times. V gene TRBV9 combines with J gene TRBJ1-4; 11 bases agree with TRBD1. The length of the CDR3 is 14 residues. With 3 bases clipped from V and 7 bases from J, the junction kept 2 bases outside the gene matches. From germline, CDR1 is SGDLS and CDR2 YYNGEE. CDR3 nucleotides: TGTGCCAGCAGCGGGACAGGGGGCACTGAAAAACTGTTTTTT. It codes for CASSGTGGTEKLFF. Complete variable domain (other parts from reference TRBV9 and TRBJ1-4): DSGVTQTPKHLITATGQRVTLRCSPRSGDLSVYWYQQSLDQGLQFLIQYYNGEERAKGNILERFSAQQFPDLHSELNLSSLELGDSALYFCASSGTGGTEKLFFGSGTQLSVL.

This clone was seen a few times. The chain couples TRBV4-2 to TRBJ2-5; no clear D. The germline V and J ends were trimmed by 8 bases and 2 bases, with 15 bases remaining between them. The CDR3 sequence is 14 residues long. Germline assignment: CDR1 LGHNA and CDR2 YNFKEQ. CDR3 residues: CASAQIPRQETQYF. CDR3 DNA sequence: TGTGCCAGCGCCCAGATTCCAAGGCAAGAGACCCAGTACTTC.

J is TRBJ2-5 and V is TRBV25-1; D perhaps matches TRBD2 (6 bases). TRBJ2-7 explains the end of the DNA better; the J call may be wrong. CDR3 length: 15 amino acids. Germline CDR1 reads MGHDK; CDR2 reads SYGVNS. This CDR3 reads CASRGAGVISYEQYF. CDR3 DNA: TGTGCCAGCAGGGGAGCGGGCGTGATCTCCTACGAGCAGTACTTC.

The V call is TRBV28, the J call TRBJ2-7, with TRBD1 matching over 8 bases. V lost 5 bases and J lost 2; bases outside the gene matches: 2. Per germline, CDR1 MDHEN and CDR2 SYDVKM. The CDR3 is 13 amino acids. The CDR3 region is CASSIQGAYEQYF. For the CDR3, the DNA is TGTGCCAGCAGTATACAGGGGGCCTACGAGCAGTACTTC. The variable domain in full, completed from reference TRBV28 and TRBJ2-7, reads DVKVTQSSRYLVKRTGEKVFLECVQDMDHENMFWYRQDPGLGLRLIYFSYDVKMKEKGDIPEGYSVSREKKERFSLILESASTNQTSMYLCASSIQGAYEQYFGPGTRLTVT.

This clone was seen more than once but under ten times. The sample has other DNA sequences that encode this CDR3 too. V is TRBV29-1 and J is TRBJ2-7; 11 bases align to TRBD1. CDR1 is SQVTM, CDR2 ANQGSEA, per germline. The CDR3 covers 13 residues. V gave up 6 bases and J gave up 3 bases; unmatched junction bases: 4. CDR3 DNA sequence: TGCAGCGTAACCGGGACAGGGGGCTACGAGCAGTACTTC. Protein sequence: CSVTGTGGYEQYF.

The chain carries TRBV28 and TRBJ2-1; D not resolved. V lost 2 bases to trimming and J lost 7 bases, with 12 bases between them. The germline gives CDR1 MDHEN, CDR2 SYDVKM. This CDR3 region has 14 residues. The CDR3 nucleotides read TGTGCCAGCAGTTTAATGGTAGGAAGGAATGAGCAGTTCTTC. Residues: CASSLMVGRNEQFF.

The chain joins TRBV29-1 to TRBJ2-4, with 9 bases aligning to TRBD2. Trimming removed 7 bases from V and 5 bases from J; junction bases left unmatched: 9. This CDR3 region has 14 residues. Germline V gene data show CDR1 as SQVTM and CDR2 as ANQGSEA. For the CDR3, the DNA is TGCAGCGGGGGGATAGCGGGAGTGCAAAACATTCAGTACTTC. Amino acid sequence: CSGGIAGVQNIQYF.

The chain uses TRBV7-2 and TRBJ2-5; 8 nucleotides agree with TRBD2. Germline-derived CDR1 and CDR2 are SGHTA and FQGNSA. The J segment lost 5 bases and the V segment lost 5 bases, leaving 10 bases of the junction unmatched. CDR3 length: 15 amino acids. The CDR3 reads CASSAGREGRETQYF. As DNA, the CDR3 is TGTGCCAGCAGCGCCGGACGGGAGGGCCGGGAGACCCAGTACTTC.

This chain links TRBV7-9 with TRBJ2-1; the match to TRBD2 covers 14 bases. J gave up 0 bases and V 5 bases, and 6 bases lay outside the gene matches. The germline V gene encodes CDR1 SEHNR and CDR2 FQNEAQ (reference sequence). The CDR3 covers 18 residues. The CDR3 is CASSTGLAGVSSYNEQFF. The CDR3 DNA reads TGTGCCAGCAGCACGGGACTAGCGGGAGTTAGCTCCTACAATGAGCAGTTCTTC.

This clone was counted only a few times. The chain couples TRBV18 to TRBJ2-1; the D gene is possibly TRBD2 (6 bases). Germline lookup yields CDR1 KGHSH and CDR2 LQKENI. The CDR3 covers 15 residues. Trimming removed 4 bases from V and 1 base from J, with 11 bases in between. The CDR3 region is CASSQPGTSYNEQFF. As DNA, the CDR3 is TGTGCCAGCTCACAGCCCGGGACTTCCTACAATGAGCAGTTCTTC.

Only a few counts were recorded for this clone. The V and J genes are TRBV9 and TRBJ2-3; 7 positions agree with TRBD2. This CDR3 spans 14 amino acids. CDR1 is SGDLS and CDR2 is YYNGEE in the germline V gene. Trimming removed 4 bases from V and 14 bases from J; junction bases left unmatched: 16. CDR3 nucleotides: TGTGCCAGCAGCCCCCCGGGTAGCGGGCGGATGCGGTATTTT. It specifies CASSPPGSGRMRYF.

This clone was seen only a few times. Other DNA sequences in this specimen translate into the identical CDR3. The rearrangement uses TRBV6-1 and TRBJ2-7; D could derive from TRBD1 or TRBD2 (5 bases each). The CDR3 totals 13 residues. The V gene's germline CDR1 is MNHNS and CDR2 SASEGT. Between the trimmed V and J ends, which lost 0 bases and 3 bases, there was a span of 6 bases. CDR3: CASSEAGRYEQYF. The CDR3 DNA reads TGTGCCAGCAGTGAAGCGGGACGCTACGAGCAGTACTTC.

The chain links TRBV15 to TRBJ2-2; the D is unclear. Germline CDR1 and CDR2: LNHNV and YYDKDF (reference sequence). CDR3 size: 14 residues. The V gene lost 5 bases and the J gene lost 0 bases, with 7 bases spanning the gap. Written as DNA, the CDR3 is TGTGCCACCAGCCCGTCGGCGAACACCGGGGAGCTGTTTTTT. Encoded protein: CATSPSANTGELFF.

This chain uses TRBV2 with TRBJ1-1; D not resolved. In germline, CDR1 is SNHLY, CDR2 FYNNEI. This CDR3 contains 13 residues. V was shortened by 9 bases and J by 0 bases, with 11 bases between the two germline ends. The CDR3 spells CASQSEMNTEAFF. The CDR3 nucleotides read TGTGCCAGTCAATCAGAAATGAACACTGAAGCTTTCTTT.

The sample holds a few counts of this clone. The rearrangement uses TRBV2 and TRBJ2-1; TRBD1 agrees at 7 bases. The CDR3 covers 15 residues. V lost 4 bases to trimming and J lost 0 bases; unmatched junction nucleotides: 3. In germline, CDR1 is SNHLY, CDR2 FYNNEI. CDR3 DNA sequence: TGTGCCAGCAGTGTTCAGGGGGTCTCCTACAATGAGCAGTTCTTC. This translates into CASSVQGVSYNEQFF.

This clone showed up just a few times. The chain uses TRBV5-4 and TRBJ2-5; D may be TRBD2 (5 bases). CDR1 is SGHNT and CDR2 is YYREEE in the germline V gene (reference sequence). The V gene lost 0 bases and the J gene lost 5 bases, with 14 bases spanning the gap. The CDR3 contains 15 residues. The CDR3 region has the DNA TGTGCCAGCAGCTTGGGCTGGGGAGTAGGCGAGACCCAGTACTTC. It codes for CASSLGWGVGETQYF.

The CDR3 loop is CASSPATGELFF. The CDR3 nucleotides are TGTGCCAGTAGTCCGGCCACCGGGGAGCTGTTTTTT. This chain links TRBV19 with TRBJ2-2; D remains unclear. In germline, CDR1 is LNHDA, CDR2 SQIVND (reference sequence). Deletions cut 5 bases from V and 4 bases from J, with 5 bases between. This CDR3 has 12 residues.

V and J are TRBV9 and TRBJ2-1, with D unresolved. Trimming stripped 1 base from V and 6 bases from J, with 8 bases between. Germline CDR1 and CDR2: SGDLS and YYNGEE. The CDR3 consists of 13 residues. CDR3 sequence: CASSVSPTNEQFF. The DNA for the CDR3 is TGTGCCAGCAGCGTATCGCCGACCAATGAGCAGTTCTTC.

This clone has more than one count but fewer than ten. V gene TRBV28 combines with J gene TRBJ2-1, with D perhaps TRBD1 (6 bases). V gave up 7 bases and J gave up 0 bases, with 13 bases separating them. CDR3 length: 15 residues. The V gene's germline CDR1 is MDHEN and CDR2 SYDVKM. The CDR3 region has the DNA TGTGCCAGCACTATTCAGGGGAGCTCCTACAATGAGCAGTTCTTC. Translated, it gives CASTIQGSSYNEQFF.

This clone has just a few counts. The chain links TRBV2 to TRBJ1-2; D uncertain. Germline CDR1 SNHLY, CDR2 FYNNEI. V was pared by 8 bases and J by 4 bases, with 11 bases between. The CDR3 extends over 12 amino acids. The CDR3 loop reads CASGPLIYGYTF. The CDR3 DNA is TGTGCCAGCGGCCCACTTATCTATGGCTACACCTTC.

CDR3 loop: CAWTPTSPYNEQFF. In DNA form, the CDR3 reads TGTGCCTGGACCCCTACTAGTCCATACAATGAGCAGTTCTTC. The chain recombines TRBV30 with TRBJ2-1; D is possibly TRBD2 (5 bases). Looked up from germline, CDR1 is GTSNPN and CDR2 is SVGIG (reference sequence). Trimming shortened V by 4 bases and J by 4 bases, and 14 bases separated the two germline ends. The CDR3 length is 14 residues.

This clone was observed a few times. This chain connects TRBV30 to TRBJ2-2; D possibly corresponds to TRBD2 (6 bases). This CDR3 has 14 amino acids. Between the trimmed V and J ends, which lost 1 base and 7 bases, there was a span of 13 bases. The germline V gene encodes CDR1 GTSNPN and CDR2 SVGIG (reference sequence). CDR3 nucleotide sequence: TGTGCCTGGAGTGCAACTAGCATGGGCGGGGAGCTGTTTTTT. The encoded protein is CAWSATSMGGELFF.

The chain is built from TRBV13 and TRBJ1-1; no firm D call. Germline CDR1 reads PRHDT; CDR2 reads FYEKMQ (reference sequence). The CDR3 runs to 12 residues. Trimming took off 6 bases at V and 7 bases at J, with 12 bases between the two ends. The CDR3 nucleotides are TGTGCCAGCAGTTTCAGGAATAATGAAGCTTTCTTT. As protein: CASSFRNNEAFF.

The gene calls are TRBV30 and TRBJ1-3; D may be TRBD1 (5 bases). The CDR3 has 15 amino acids. Per germline, CDR1 GTSNPN and CDR2 SVGIG (reference sequence). V was clipped by 0 bases and J by 4 bases, with 13 bases between them. As DNA, the CDR3 is TGTGCCTGGAGTGTGAGCAGGGTGCCGGGAAACACCATATATTTT. Its translation: CAWSVSRVPGNTIYF.